This section outlines one TCR beta chain sequence together with its context. The data derive from a study of blood T cell repertoires in COVID-19. Under the authors' procedure: Reference gene primer amplification gave nucleated cell count estimates. Assay: immunoSEQ multiplex PCR; the TCRdb copy retains only in-frame clones and omits some. V, J and clone size derive from that table, while D and trimming were established from the DNA sequence. The sample has about 220,000 clones; roughly 89% are singletons. Residents of about two dozen US areas, aged roughly 18 to 95 years, made up the participants. The germline V gene encodes CDR1 LNHDA and CDR2 SQIVND (reference sequence). Trimming shortened V by 6 bases and J by 1 base, and 16 bases separated the two germline ends. The CDR3 has 16 residues.

The chain has TRBV19 and TRBJ1-5, with D possibly matching TRBD1 (5 bases). This receptor was identified in a woman aged 40-49 years with acute COVID-19. Sequencing was performed on PBMCs or T cells enriched from blood (not recorded which). The CDR3 DNA sequence: TGTGCCAGTAGAGGGAGGGGAGAGCTCAGCAATCAGCCCCAGCATTTT. Protein sequence: CASRGRGELSNQPQHF.